Following are 9 T cell receptor beta chains from one sample sequenced in a study of early T cells in non-severe SARS-CoV-2 infection. In TCRdb, the 5' RACE reads were re-called with MiXCR into one record per CDR3 protein. This sample has tens of thousands of distinct CDR3 sequences; approximately 5.9% occur once, and the top ten carry around 3.5%. This material consisted of whole blood, taken at baseline. The source of these receptors is an adult who was a healthcare worker with PCR-confirmed SARS-CoV-2 infection or an uninfected control (not recorded which).

The genes are TRBV19 and TRBJ2-7; TRBD2 agrees at 7 bases. Germline CDR1 reads LNHDA; CDR2 reads SQIVND (reference sequence). This CDR3 is built from 15 residues. The V and J ends lost 5 bases and 0 bases, in that order; junction bases with no gene match: 7. The CDR3 sequence is CASSHLADRSYEQYF. For the CDR3, the DNA is TGTGCCAGTAGTCATCTAGCGGACCGCTCCTACGAGCAGTACTTC.

The rearrangement links TRBV7-2 to TRBJ2-3, with 10 nucleotides matching TRBD2. This CDR3 region has 17 residues. Germline V gene lookup returns CDR1 SGHTA and CDR2 FQGNSA. V was clipped by 3 bases and J by 1 base; unmatched bases: 7. CDR3 residues: CASSLTYLAGGTDTQYF. The CDR3 DNA is TGTGCCAGCAGCTTGACTTACCTAGCGGGAGGCACAGATACGCAGTATTTT. Full variable domain (rest looked up from reference TRBV7-2 and TRBJ2-3): GAGVSQSPSNKVTEKGKDVELRCDPISGHTALYWYRQSLGQGLEFLIYFQGNSAPDKSGLPSDRFSAERTGGSVSTLTIQRTQQEDSAVYLCASSLTYLAGGTDTQYFGPGTRLTVL.

There are many counts of this clonotype. This chain links TRBV6-6 with TRBJ2-3; 9 nucleotides agree with TRBD2. Looked up from germline, CDR1 is MNHNY and CDR2 is SVGAGI (reference sequence). Losses at the gene ends were 7 bases for V and 3 bases for J; bases not matched to a gene: 11. CDR3 length equals 16 residues. CDR3 bases: TGTGCCAGCACCCGGTCGGCGGGAGGGATAACAGATACGCAGTATTTT. This codes for CASTRSAGGITDTQYF.

This clonotype was observed many times. The chain carries TRBV2 and TRBJ1-5; D not resolved. This CDR3 has 13 residues. V lost 4 bases, J lost 0 bases, and 4 bases lay in between. Germline V gene data show CDR1 as SNHLY and CDR2 as FYNNEI. CDR3 sequence: CASSGDSNQPQHF. The CDR3 DNA follows: TGTGCCAGCAGTGGGGATAGCAATCAGCCCCAGCATTTT. Variable domain in full (rest from reference TRBV2 and TRBJ1-5): EPEVTQTPSHQVTQMGQEVILRCVPISNHLYFYWYRQILGQKVEFLVSFYNNEISEKSEIFDDQFSVERPDGSNFTLKIRSTKLEDSAMYFCASSGDSNQPQHFGDGTRLSIL.

This clonotype was recorded a few times. V usage is TRBV4-1 and J usage is TRBJ2-6; TRBD1 might be the D (6 bases). Germline V gives CDR1 MGHRA, CDR2 YSYEKL. V was shortened by 2 bases and J by 0 bases, with 11 bases between the two germline ends. The CDR3 covers 17 residues. CDR3 nucleotides: TGCGCCAGCAGCCAAATACAGGGTAGCTCTGGGGCCAACGTCCTGACTTTC. Its protein is CASSQIQGSSGANVLTF.

This clonotype was seen at least ten times. The chain recombines TRBV5-6 with TRBJ2-6; 11 nucleotides agree with TRBD1. The germline V gene has CDR1 SGHDT and CDR2 YYEEEE. The CDR3 has 17 residues. J gave up 3 bases and V 3 bases, and 5 bases lay outside the gene matches. In DNA form, the CDR3 reads TGTGCCAGCAGCTCCGGGACAGGGGGTTTTGGGGCCAACGTCCTGACTTTC. Protein product: CASSSGTGGFGANVLTF. Drawing the rest from reference TRBV5-6 and TRBJ2-6, the complete variable domain is DAGVTQSPTHLIKTRGQQVTLRCSPKSGHDTVSWYQQALGQGPQFIFQYYEEEERQRGNFPDRFSGHQFPNYSSELNVNALLLGDSALYLCASSSGTGGFGANVLTFGAGSRLTVL.

This clonotype came up a few times. The genes are TRBV20-1 and TRBJ2-1, with 7 bases that match TRBD2. Trimming took 6 bases from V and 13 from J; bases not matched to a gene: 15. This CDR3 is built from 13 residues. Germline V gene sequence: CDR1 DFQATT, CDR2 SNEGSKA (reference sequence). CDR3 sequence: CSAFAGRKRGQFF. The DNA for the CDR3 is TGCAGTGCCTTTGCCGGGAGGAAAAGGGGACAGTTCTTC.

J is TRBJ2-2 and V is TRBV10-3; TRBD2 might be the D (5 bases). Trimming removed 0 bases at V and 2 bases at J, with 7 bases between. The CDR3 consists of 15 residues. CDR1 and CDR2 from the germline V gene are ENHRY and SYGVKD. The CDR3 loop is CAISESDSNTGELFF. The CDR3 nucleotides are TGTGCCATCAGTGAGTCGGACTCCAACACCGGGGAGCTGTTTTTT.

This clonotype appeared many times. J is TRBJ2-3 and V is TRBV27, with 15 nucleotides matching TRBD2. J was trimmed by 3 bases and V by 5 bases; bases with no gene match: 6. The CDR3 has 17 residues. In germline, CDR1 is MNHEY, CDR2 SMNVEV (reference sequence). The CDR3 region has the DNA TGTGCCAGCAGTCATACTGGGACTAGCGGGAGGACAGATACGCAGTATTTT. This translates into CASSHTGTSGRTDTQYF.